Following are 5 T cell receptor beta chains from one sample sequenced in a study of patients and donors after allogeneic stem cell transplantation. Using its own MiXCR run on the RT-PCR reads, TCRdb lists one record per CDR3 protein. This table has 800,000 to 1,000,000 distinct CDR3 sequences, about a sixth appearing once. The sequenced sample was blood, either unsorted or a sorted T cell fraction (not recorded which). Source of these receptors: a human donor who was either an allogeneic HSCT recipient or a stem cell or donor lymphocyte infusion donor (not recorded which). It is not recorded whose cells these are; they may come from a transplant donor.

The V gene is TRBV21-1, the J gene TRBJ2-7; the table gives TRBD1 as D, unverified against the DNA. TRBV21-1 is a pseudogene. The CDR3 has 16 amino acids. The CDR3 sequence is CASSPSGGPRAYEQYF. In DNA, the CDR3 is TGTGCCAGCAGCCCGTCGGGGGGCCCGCGGGCCTACGAGCAGTACTTC.

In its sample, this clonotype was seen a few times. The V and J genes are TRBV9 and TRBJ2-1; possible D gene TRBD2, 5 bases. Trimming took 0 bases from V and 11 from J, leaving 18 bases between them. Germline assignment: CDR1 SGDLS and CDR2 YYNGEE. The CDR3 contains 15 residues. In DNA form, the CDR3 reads TGTGCCAGCAGCGTAGGGCGATTGAGCGGAGAAAAGCAGTTCTTC. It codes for CASSVGRLSGEKQFF. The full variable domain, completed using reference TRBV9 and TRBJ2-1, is DSGVTQTPKHLITATGQRVTLRCSPRSGDLSVYWYQQSLDQGLQFLIQYYNGEERAKGNILERFSAQQFPDLHSELNLSSLELGDSALYFCASSVGRLSGEKQFFGPGTRLTVL.

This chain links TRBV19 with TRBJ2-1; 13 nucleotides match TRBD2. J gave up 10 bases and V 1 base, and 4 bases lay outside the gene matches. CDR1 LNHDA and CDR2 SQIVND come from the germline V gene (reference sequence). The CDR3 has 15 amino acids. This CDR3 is CASSIALAGGREQFF. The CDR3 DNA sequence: TGTGCCAGTAGTATAGCACTAGCGGGGGGGCGGGAGCAGTTCTTC. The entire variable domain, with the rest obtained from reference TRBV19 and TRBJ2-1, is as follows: DGGITQSPKYLFRKEGQNVTLSCEQNLNHDAMYWYRQDPGQGLRLIYYSQIVNDFQKGDIAEGYSVSREKKESFPLTVTSAQKNPTAFYLCASSIALAGGREQFFGPGTRLTVL.

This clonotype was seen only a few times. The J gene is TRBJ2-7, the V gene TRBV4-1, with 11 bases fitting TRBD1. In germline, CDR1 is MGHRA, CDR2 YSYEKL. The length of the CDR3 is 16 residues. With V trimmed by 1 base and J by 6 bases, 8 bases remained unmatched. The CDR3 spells CASSQGAGTGGTEQYF. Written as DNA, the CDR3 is TGCGCCAGCAGCCAAGGTGCCGGGACAGGGGGGACCGAGCAGTACTTC.

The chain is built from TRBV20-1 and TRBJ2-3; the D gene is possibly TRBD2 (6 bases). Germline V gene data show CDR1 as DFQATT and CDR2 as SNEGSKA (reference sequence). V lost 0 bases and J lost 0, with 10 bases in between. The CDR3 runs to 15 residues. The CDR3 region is CSARDRGSSTDTQYF. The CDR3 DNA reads TGCAGTGCTAGAGATCGGGGGTCCAGCACAGATACGCAGTATTTT.